Reported below is one T cell receptor beta chain. Its antigen is undetermined. This sample was taken from a study of cytomegalovirus exposure and HLA in healthy donors. Turning to the study itself: Within an early data release were about 90 million unique TCRs drawn from HLA-typed donors. Overall study findings and caveats: Sequencing had likely introduced a cluster of highly shared sequence variants as an artifact.

While unrecorded immune exposures were likely, the donors were nominally healthy when sampled. V lost 0 bases and J 3 bases, leaving 4 bases between the germline ends. The CDR3 runs 12 residues. CDR1 is SGHRS and CDR2 is YFSETQ in the germline V gene. Researchers ran the PCR with 60 Vbeta and 13 Jbeta primers. TCRdb keeps only in-frame clones here, not all; method: immunoSEQ multiplex PCR. The profile shows 150,000 or so clones, approximately 85% of them singletons. The material sequenced was PBMCs. This receptor was obtained from a young man in good health and CMV-seropositive. The chain is built from TRBV5-1 and TRBJ2-7, with D unclear. CDR3 coding DNA: TGCGCCAGCAGCTTGGTTAGCTACGAGCAGTACTTC. Translated: CASSLVSYEQYF.